This entry lists 23 T cell receptor beta chains sequenced from one sample in a study of PD-L1 blockade in urothelial cancer. Time point described: pretreatment peripheral blood. TCRdb keeps only in-frame clones here, not all; method: immunoSEQ multiplex PCR. Of about 50,000 clones detected, about 88% appear once; the ten largest clones hold approximately 2.9%. The material was PBMCs, obtained around atezolizumab (anti-PD-L1) treatment. The receptors stem from a man between 65 and 79 years old with urothelial cancer.

The chain combines TRBV6-5 with TRBJ2-2; perhaps TRBD2 as D (6 bases). The CDR3 contains 13 residues. Germline V gene sequence: CDR1 MNHEY, CDR2 SVGAGI. Trimming removed 5 bases at V and 5 bases at J, with 9 bases between. CDR3 bases: TGTGCCAGCAGTCGGGACTTAACCGGGGAGCTGTTTTTT. Translation: CASSRDLTGELFF.

V is TRBV10-3 and J is TRBJ1-1; 7 nucleotides align to TRBD1. The CDR3 has 16 residues. V shed 2 bases and J 2 bases; nucleotides not matched to a gene: 8. Looked up from germline, CDR1 is ENHRY and CDR2 is SYGVKD. CDR3 sequence reads: CAISEPKGASNTEAFF. CDR3 nucleotides: TGTGCCATCAGTGAGCCCAAGGGGGCCTCTAACACTGAAGCTTTCTTT.

The genes are TRBV5-1 and TRBJ2-1; D is possibly TRBD2 (6 bases). The CDR3 has 14 amino acids. Germline V CDR1 and CDR2: SGHRS, YFSETQ. Trimming pared 0 bases from V and 5 bases from J, leaving 9 bases between. CDR3: CASSLVAGNNEQFF. The CDR3 DNA is TGCGCCAGCAGCTTGGTCGCGGGGAACAATGAGCAGTTCTTC.

The rearrangement uses TRBV30 and TRBJ1-5; 7 bases map to TRBD1. V shed 5 bases, J shed 5 bases, and the junction held 6 bases outside the gene matches. CDR1 GTSNPN and CDR2 SVGIG come from the germline V gene (reference sequence). The CDR3 runs 13 residues. CDR3 sequence: CAWARGPDQPQHF. DNA for the CDR3: TGTGCCTGGGCTAGGGGGCCCGATCAGCCCCAGCATTTT.

The chain uses TRBV7-3 and TRBJ2-3; D possibly corresponds to TRBD1 (5 bases). CDR1 and CDR2 (germline): SGHTA, FQGTGA. The V and J ends lost 5 bases and 4 bases respectively, with 7 bases between them. This CDR3 is 12 amino acids long. The CDR3 nucleotides read TGTGCCAGCAGCCAAGGGGCAGATACGCAGTATTTT. Translated, it gives CASSQGADTQYF. Combining the CDR3 with reference TRBV7-3 and TRBJ2-3 gives the whole variable domain GAGVSQTPSNKVTEKGKYVELRCDPISGHTALYWYRQSLGQGPEFLIYFQGTGAADDSGLPNDRFFAVRPEGSVSTLKIQRTERGDSAVYLCASSQGADTQYFGPGTRLTVL.

This clone came up a few times. The chain uses TRBV4-3 and TRBJ1-3; D ambiguous. The CDR3 is made up of 17 amino acids. Germline assignment: CDR1 LGHNA and CDR2 YSLEER. V lost 1 base to trimming and J lost 3 bases, with 16 bases between them. The DNA of the CDR3 is TGCGCCAGCAGCCAAGTCGCAGGACTAGGCTTTGGAAACACCATATATTTT. Translated: CASSQVAGLGFGNTIYF.

This clone appeared a few times. The V call is TRBV2, the J call TRBJ2-1; D is unresolved. Germline lookup yields CDR1 SNHLY and CDR2 FYNNEI. V lost 7 bases, J lost 8 bases, and 24 bases lay in between. The CDR3 covers 16 residues. In DNA, the CDR3 is TGTGCCAGCACCGACATCGGCGATTCCACGAGAGATGAGCAGTTCTTC. This translates into CASTDIGDSTRDEQFF.

V usage is TRBV5-1 and J usage is TRBJ2-7; 8 bases match TRBD2. CDR3 length: 16 residues. The V gene end was trimmed by 4 bases and the J gene end by 3 bases; junction bases not matched to a gene: 12. CDR1 is SGHRS, CDR2 YFSETQ, per germline. CDR3 DNA sequence: TGCGCCAGCAGCCAGCAAGGGAAGAGCGGGAGCTACGAGCAGTACTTC. Translating gives CASSQQGKSGSYEQYF.

The chain carries TRBV6-5 and TRBJ2-3, with 11 bases that match TRBD1. V gave up 6 bases and J gave up 3 bases; unmatched junction bases: 5. The CDR3 runs 15 residues. Germline lookup yields CDR1 MNHEY and CDR2 SVGAGI. CDR3 in amino acids: CASSRGTGGTDTQYF. Written as DNA, the CDR3 is TGTGCCAGCAGCCGAGGGACAGGGGGGACAGATACGCAGTATTTT.

Only one count was recorded for this clone. The chain couples TRBV5-4 to TRBJ1-1; 7 bases fit TRBD1. The CDR3 contains 17 residues. CDR1 is SGHNT and CDR2 is YYREEE in the germline V gene (reference sequence). J lost 1 base, V lost 4 bases, and 13 bases had no gene match. As DNA, the CDR3 is TGTGCCAGCAGCACCCCAACTTCCGGGACAGCGAACACTGAAGCTTTCTTT. This encodes CASSTPTSGTANTEAFF.

The CDR3, as DNA: TGTGCCAGCAGTGGACAGGGAAGTCGAGAGACCCAGTACTTC. It codes for CASSGQGSRETQYF. The genes are TRBV2 and TRBJ2-5; 7 bases map to TRBD1. Unmatched junction bases numbered 6, after V lost 4 bases and J lost 4 bases. This CDR3 comprises 14 residues. Germline V gene sequence: CDR1 SNHLY, CDR2 FYNNEI.

The genes are TRBV7-2 and TRBJ2-7; TRBD1 is a possible D gene (5 bases). V was cut by 3 bases and J by 7 bases, with 10 bases left in between. The CDR3 consists of 12 residues. Germline CDR1 reads SGHTA; CDR2 reads FQGNSA. CDR3 in DNA: TGTGCCAGCAGCTTGGGTAGGGGAGAGCAGTACTTC. Amino acid sequence: CASSLGRGEQYF.

The V and J genes are TRBV7-8 and TRBJ2-1, with 8 bases identical to TRBD2. The J segment lost 7 bases and the V segment lost 1 base, leaving 9 bases of the junction unmatched. Per germline, CDR1 SGHVS and CDR2 FQNEAQ. The CDR3 is 16 residues long. The CDR3 protein is CASSLGLAGGRNEQFF. DNA for the CDR3: TGTGCCAGCAGCTTAGGTCTAGCGGGTGGAAGGAATGAGCAGTTCTTC.

In regard to this clone: Within the sample, other DNA sequences also encode this same CDR3. This chain joins TRBV11-2 and TRBJ1-3; a weak D match, TRBD1 (5 bases). This CDR3 has 16 amino acids. Trimming took off 0 bases at V and 7 bases at J, with 16 bases between the two ends. CDR1 is SGHAT, CDR2 FQNNGV, per germline. CDR3 in amino acids: CASSLDRGGTGNTIYF. DNA of the CDR3: TGTGCCAGCAGCTTAGATCGCGGGGGGACCGGGAACACCATATATTTT.

The genes are TRBV10-3 and TRBJ2-2; 8 bases fit TRBD2. V shed 6 bases and J 7 bases; nucleotides not matched to a gene: 10. The CDR3 runs 15 residues. Germline-derived CDR1 and CDR2 are ENHRY and SYGVKD. The CDR3 region has the DNA TGTGCCATCAGAGATAGCGGGGCACCAGGCGGGGAGCTGTTTTTT. Protein sequence: CAIRDSGAPGGELFF.

The rearrangement joins TRBV28 to TRBJ1-4, with 9 bases lining up with TRBD1. Germline trimming cut 5 bases from V and 13 bases from J; bases unmatched to any gene: 14. Germline lookup yields CDR1 MDHEN and CDR2 SYDVKM. The length of the CDR3 is 15 residues. The CDR3 DNA follows: TGTGCCAGCAGTCCACCGGGACAGGGTTCTGGAAGACTGTTTTTT. Translated: CASSPPGQGSGRLFF.

The V gene is TRBV11-3, the J gene TRBJ2-5, with 9 bases that match TRBD1. From germline, CDR1 is SGHNT and CDR2 YENEEA. The junction had 9 bases not matched to a gene; V was cut back by 5 bases and J by 5 bases. The CDR3 runs 15 residues. CDR3 coding DNA: TGTGCCAGCAGCCCCAGGACAGGGGAATATGAGACCCAGTACTTC. This encodes CASSPRTGEYETQYF.

The rearrangement joins TRBV10-3 to TRBJ2-3; TRBD2 might be the D (6 bases). Trimming cost V 7 bases and J 2 bases, with 13 bases left between them. This CDR3 spans 14 amino acids. In germline, CDR1 is ENHRY, CDR2 SYGVKD. As DNA, the CDR3 is TGTGCCATCAATGTAGCGGAGGACACAGATACGCAGTATTTT. Amino acid sequence: CAINVAEDTDTQYF.

The chain carries TRBV6-5 and TRBJ2-3; 7 bases map to TRBD2. V shed 6 bases and J 2 bases; nucleotides not matched to a gene: 8. CDR1 and CDR2 (germline): MNHEY, SVGAGI. CDR3 size: 15 residues. This CDR3 is CASSLGGASTDTQYF. The CDR3 region has the DNA TGTGCCAGCAGCCTGGGAGGGGCGTCCACAGATACGCAGTATTTT.

This clone was found once. The gene calls are TRBV7-2 and TRBJ1-4, with a tentative D call TRBD1 (5 bases). Germline CDR1 is SGHTA and CDR2 is FQGNSA. V shed 1 base and J shed 3 bases, with 15 bases lying between them. The CDR3 spans 17 residues. The CDR3 loop reads CASSLGWTGGANEKLFF. The CDR3 DNA follows: TGTGCCAGCAGCTTAGGTTGGACGGGGGGAGCTAATGAAAAACTGTTTTTT.

V usage is TRBV5-1 and J usage is TRBJ2-1; no reliable D call. The CDR3 runs 14 residues. Trimming took off 0 bases at V and 8 bases at J, with 12 bases between the two ends. Germline CDR1 and CDR2: SGHRS and YFSETQ. As DNA, the CDR3 is TGCGCCAGCAGCTTGGCCTCGGTTCGGGATGAGCAGTTCTTC. As protein: CASSLASVRDEQFF. Filled out from reference TRBV5-1 and TRBJ2-1, the complete variable domain reads KAGVTQTPRYLIKTRGQQVTLSCSPISGHRSVSWYQQTPGQGLQFLFEYFSETQRNKGNFPGRFSGRQFSNSRSEMNVSTLELGDSALYLCASSLASVRDEQFFGPGTRLTVL.

The V call is TRBV14, the J call TRBJ2-1; the match to TRBD1 covers 8 bases. This CDR3 is 16 amino acids long. The J segment lost 5 bases and the V segment lost 4 bases, leaving 10 bases of the junction unmatched. Germline V gives CDR1 SGHDN, CDR2 FVKESK. CDR3 sequence: CASSRIPGQDDNEQFF. CDR3 in DNA: TGTGCCAGCAGCCGAATTCCGGGACAGGACGACAATGAGCAGTTCTTC.

The chain uses TRBV28 and TRBJ1-2, with 7 positions matching TRBD1. CDR3 length: 15 amino acids. Germline V CDR1 and CDR2: MDHEN, SYDVKM. With 6 bases clipped from V and 5 bases from J, the junction kept 12 bases outside the gene matches. The CDR3 nucleotides read TGTGCCAGCAGGCCGCTTCGGGACAGACTATATGGCTACACCTTC. Protein product: CASRPLRDRLYGYTF.